The clone carrying this T cell receptor (beta chain) was observed at least ten times. This record belongs to a study of T cells after yellow fever vaccination. Study-level background: Low-cell-number fractions underwent preparation using SMART-Seq v4 Ultra Low Input.

TCRdb re-called the 5' RACE reads through MiXCR, storing one row per CDR3 protein. The sample holds 50,000 to 75,000 distinct CDR3 sequences, roughly 6.9% seen once. Losses at the gene ends were 1 base for V and 5 bases for J; bases not matched to a gene: 9. CDR3 length: 16 amino acids. Looked up from germline, CDR1 is SGHTA and CDR2 is FQGNSA. This specimen consisted of CD8+ T cells sorted from PBMCs, obtained on the day of the first yellow fever vaccination. This receptor was taken from a man aged 18 to 29 who received the YFV17D yellow fever vaccine. The V gene is TRBV7-2, the J gene TRBJ2-3; 7 nucleotides line up with TRBD2. The DNA for the CDR3 is TGTGCCAGCAGCTTAGTTCCGGCGGGGGTAAAAGATACGCAGTATTTT. Residues: CASSLVPAGVKDTQYF.